These 26 T cell receptor beta chains originate from one sample sequenced in a study of tumor-infiltrating lymphocytes in primary liver carcinoma. From roughly 0.5 ug total RNA, TCR beta cDNA was generated with a primer in the constant region. Three nested multiplex PCR rounds, a slightly modified ARM-PCR method, built the TCR beta libraries. Researchers ran the first two PCR rounds for 9 to 10 cycles each with TRBV1-TRBV30 forward primers and a C-beta reverse primer. A single record per CDR3 protein comes from TCRdb applying MiXCR to the multiplex PCR reads. This sample has about 190,000 distinct CDR3 sequences, with just under 85% found just once. The tissue used was unsorted bulk material of roughly 17-31 mg. RNA and DNA were co-extracted from it with the AllPrep DNA/RNA mini kit. Input material: tumor tissue from primary liver carcinoma. These receptor sequences come from a middle-aged man with primary liver carcinoma and hepatitis B virus infection.

The CDR3 DNA reads as TGTGCCTGGAGATCCCTAGCGGGAGACTACAATGAGCAGTTCTTC. This codes for CAWRSLAGDYNEQFF. The chain is built from TRBV30 and TRBJ2-1; 10 nucleotides match TRBD2. Trimming cost V 3 bases and J 3 bases; bases outside gene matches: 5. Germline V CDR1 and CDR2: GTSNPN, SVGIG (reference sequence). The CDR3 contains 15 residues.

This clonotype was seen ten or more times. The chain is built from TRBV5-4 and TRBJ2-7, with 9 bases fitting TRBD2. V dropped 5 bases and J dropped 3; count of bases not matched to a gene: 6. From germline, CDR1 is SGHNT and CDR2 YYREEE (reference sequence). The CDR3 length is 14 residues. The CDR3 spells CASSIAGVGYEQYF. As DNA, the CDR3 is TGTGCCAGCAGTATAGCGGGAGTTGGCTACGAGCAGTACTTC.

With regard to this clonotype: In this CDR3 the conserved last residue, phenylalanine or tryptophan, is missing, so a read error is likely. No DNA is shown, since the ends of the CDR3 on it are uncertain; the CDR3 is the one TCRdb lists. V and J are TRBV4-1 and TRBJ2-7; no check of the table's D call, TRBD2, against the DNA was made. CDR1 and CDR2 (germline): MGHRA, YSYEKL. The CDR3 is 15 residues long, counting both termini. The CDR3 reads CASSQGPSVYDEQYL.

Remarks on this clonotype: Germline is not matched at one junction end, which may reflect a read error. This chain connects TRBV2 to TRBJ2-3; no firm D call. Germline CDR1 SNHLY, CDR2 FYNNEI. This CDR3 has 11 amino acids. CDR3 DNA: TGTACCAGGAGTTTCGAAGATACGCTGTATTTT. Translating gives CTRSFEDTLYF. Full variable domain (missing parts from reference TRBV2 and TRBJ2-3): EPEVTQTPSHQVTQMGQEVILRCVPISNHLYFYWYRQILGQKVEFLVSFYNNEISEKSEIFDDQFSVERPDGSNFTLKIRSTKLEDSAMYFCTRSFEDTLYFGPGTRLTVL.

The count of this clonotype is one. The junction departs from germline at one end; a sequencing error may be responsible. V usage is TRBV6-6 and J usage is TRBJ2-7; TRBD2 matches 9 bases. The CDR3 covers 15 residues. Germline V gene data show CDR1 as MNHNY and CDR2 as SVGAGI (reference sequence). The CDR3 is CASSNRAGGSYERYF. In DNA, the CDR3 is TGTGCCAGCTCCAACCGGGCGGGAGGGAGTTATGAGCGGTACTTC.

Worth noting for this clonotype: The junction departs from germline at one end; a sequencing error may be responsible. The genes are TRBV6-5 and TRBJ2-1; no clear D. In germline, CDR1 is MNHEY, CDR2 SVGAGI. This CDR3 comprises 17 residues. In nucleotides, the CDR3 is TGTGCCAGCAATTACTCCGCGGAGTGGGTGTCCTACAATGAGCAGTTCTTC. Translation: CASNYSAEWVSYNEQFF.

Concerning this clonotype itself: An end of the junction does not agree with germline; a read error may underlie this. This chain joins TRBV11-1 and TRBJ2-3; tentatively, D is TRBD1 or TRBD2 (5 bases each). This CDR3 spans 19 amino acids. Germline V gives CDR1 SGHAT, CDR2 FQDESV (reference sequence). For the CDR3, the DNA is TGTGCTAGCAGCTCTGGGGGAAGCTCTGTTGGAGCCCCCACAGATACGCAGTACTTT. Translating it yields CASSSGGSSVGAPTDTQYF. Full variable domain (remainder filled in from reference TRBV11-1 and TRBJ2-3): EAEVAQSPRYKITEKSQAVAFWCDPISGHATLYWYRQILGQGPELLVQFQDESVVDDSQLPKDRFSAERLKGVDSTLKIQPAELGDSAMYLCASSSGGSSVGAPTDTQYFGPGTRLTVL.

The chain carries TRBV11-1 and TRBJ2-3; the D gene could be TRBD1 or TRBD2 (5 bases each). The CDR3 extends over 19 amino acids. In germline, CDR1 is SGHAT, CDR2 FQDESV (reference sequence). Trimming removed 4 bases from V and 5 bases from J, with 28 bases in between. The CDR3 sequence is CASSSGGSSVGPRIDTQYF. CDR3 bases: TGTGCCAGCAGCTCTGGGGGAAGCTCTGTTGGACCCCGTATAGATACGCAGTATTTT.

A few counts support this clonotype. A junction boundary mismatches the germline segment, possibly from a read error. This chain links TRBV4-1 with TRBJ2-3, with 7 bases fitting TRBD2. Germline lookup yields CDR1 MGHRA and CDR2 YSYEKL. The CDR3 covers 16 residues. The CDR3 is CASSQETGGSADTQYF. In DNA form, the CDR3 reads TGCGCCAGCAGTCAAGAAACTGGCGGGAGTGCAGATACGCAGTATTTT.

The rearrangement joins TRBV6-5 to TRBJ2-2; D is undetermined. The V gene lost 9 bases and the J gene lost 1 base, with 12 bases spanning the gap. The CDR3 runs 14 residues. Germline V gene sequence: CDR1 MNHEY, CDR2 SVGAGI. The CDR3, as DNA: TGTGCCAGTAGTCACCTAGGGAACACCGGGGAGCTGTTTTTT. As protein: CASSHLGNTGELFF.

A word on this clonotype: One end of the junction fails to match germline, which may point to a read error. The V call is TRBV24-1, the J call TRBJ2-2; tentative D call: TRBD2 (6 bases). Germline V lookup: CDR1 KGHDR, CDR2 SFDVKD. The CDR3 sequence is 14 residues long. CDR3 nucleotides: TGTCCCACCAGTGATTTGATGGACACCGGGGGGCTGTTTTTT. Amino acids: CPTSDLMDTGGLFF.

Points on this clonotype: Its ends do not fully match the called genes, so a read error is possible. V and J are TRBV29-1 and TRBJ2-2, with 8 bases that match TRBD2. The CDR3 totals 15 residues. The V gene's germline CDR1 is SQVTM and CDR2 ANQGSEA. The CDR3 DNA follows: TGCAGCGTTGTGACTAGCGAGGCGAACACCGGGGAGCCGTTTTTT. Protein: CSVVTSEANTGEPFF.

Of note for this clonotype: Sequence at one end of the junction differs from germline and may be a read error. The chain joins TRBV11-2 to TRBJ1-5; tentative D call: TRBD1 (6 bases). The CDR3 covers 16 residues. Germline V gene sequence: CDR1 SGHAT, CDR2 FQNNGV. CDR3 nucleotide sequence: TGTGGCAGCAGCCTAAAAGGGGGACGGACGAATCAACCCCAGCATTTT. Protein product: CGSSLKGGRTNQPQHF.

Worth noting for this clonotype: An end of the junction does not agree with germline; a read error may underlie this. This chain joins TRBV4-3 and TRBJ1-6; D is unclear. In germline, CDR1 is LGHNA, CDR2 YSLEER. This CDR3 contains 15 residues. In DNA, the CDR3 is TGCGCCAGCAGCCAAGGGCAGCTCTATAATGCACCCCTTCACTTT. This codes for CASSQGQLYNAPLHF.

This clonotype was recorded once. A much larger clone lies one base from this, so it may be a read error. The V gene is TRBV14, the J gene TRBJ2-2; no firm D call. The CDR3 is made up of 15 amino acids. Germline V CDR1 and CDR2: SGHDN, FVKESK. The germline V and J ends were trimmed by 1 base and 0 bases, with 6 bases remaining between them. The CDR3 protein is CASSQVPANTGELFF. Written as DNA, the CDR3 is TGTGCCAGCAGCCAAGTCCCAGCGAACACCGGGGAGCTGTTTTTT.

This clonotype was seen more than once but under ten times. This may stem from a read error, because a much larger clone lies one nucleotide away. The CDR3 spells CSVVGAFF. DNA for the CDR3: TGCAGCGTAGTAGGAGCTTTCTTT. This chain uses TRBV29-1 with TRBJ1-1, with D unclear. Deletions cut 6 bases from V and 10 bases from J, with 6 bases between. The CDR3 sequence is 8 residues long. Germline-derived CDR1 and CDR2 are SQVTM and ANQGSEA.

The chain employs TRBV6-2 or TRBV6-3 and TRBJ2-7; no firm D call. Trimming removed 9 bases at V and 7 bases at J, with 13 bases between. The germline gives CDR1 MNHEY, CDR2 SVGEGT. The CDR3 loop spans 11 amino acids. DNA for the CDR3: TGTGCCAGTAGTCAGAGACCTGAGCAGTACTTC. Its protein is CASSQRPEQYF.

The chain employs TRBV30 and TRBJ2-1; D is ambiguous. The V gene's germline CDR1 is GTSNPN and CDR2 SVGIG (reference sequence). Trimming shortened V by 5 bases and J by 8 bases, and 19 bases separated the two germline ends. The CDR3 has 14 residues. CDR3 nucleotide sequence: TGTGCCTGGGCAAGGTTGGGTACCTCCTATGAGCAGTTCTTC. Translated: CAWARLGTSYEQFF.

As to this clonotype: The junction departs from germline at one end; a sequencing error may be responsible. This rearrangement joins TRBV11-2 to TRBJ1-1; D not resolved. This CDR3 is built from 13 residues. Germline lookup yields CDR1 SGHAT and CDR2 FQNNGV. The CDR3 sequence: CASSLGLNSEAFF. Here the CDR3 DNA reads TGTGCTAGCAGCTTAGGCCTGAACTCAGAAGCTTTCTTT.

For this clonotype: Here the CDR3 omits its conserved ending phenylalanine or tryptophan, so a read error is the likely source. The rearrangement joins TRBV10-3 to TRBJ1-5; 9 positions agree with TRBD1. Germline lookup yields CDR1 ENHRY and CDR2 SYGVKD. The CDR3 sequence is 14 residues long. CDR3 nucleotides: TGTGCCATCAGTCCGACAGGGGGTAATCAGTCCCAGCATTTA. This sequence encodes CAISPTGGNQSQHL.

Comments on this clonotype: A read error is possible here, since a much larger clone lies one base away. The chain couples TRBV14 to TRBJ1-3; the D is unclear. The CDR3 is 15 amino acids. CDR1 is SGHDN, CDR2 FVKESK, per germline. CDR3 residues: CVSSHRGSSGNTIYF. The DNA for the CDR3 is TGTGTCAGCAGCCATCGCGGATCCTCTGGAAACACCATATATTTT.

A remark on this clonotype: The CDR3 ends on some other residue instead of the conserved phenylalanine or tryptophan, so this is likely a read error. This chain links TRBV6-5 with TRBJ1-1; D call uncertain. CDR1 is MNHEY and CDR2 is SVGAGI in the germline V gene. Trimming cost V 5 bases and J 3 bases, with 13 bases left between them. CDR3 length: 14 amino acids. This CDR3 is CASSVTWKDTEAFI. CDR3 nucleotide sequence: TGTGCCAGCAGTGTGACATGGAAGGACACTGAAGCTTTCATT.

The V gene is TRBV29-1, the J gene TRBJ2-1; D is unclear. Germline CDR1 reads SQVTM; CDR2 reads ANQGSEA. The CDR3 runs 14 residues. Trimming stripped 2 bases from V and 3 bases from J, with 11 bases between. CDR3 DNA: TGCAGCGTTGAACCTAACGGTATCTACAATGAGCAGTTCTTC. As protein: CSVEPNGIYNEQFF.

The chain joins TRBV29-1 to TRBJ1-4; the match to TRBD1 covers 7 bases. This CDR3 has 14 amino acids. Germline CDR1 and CDR2: SQVTM and ANQGSEA. V gave up 3 bases and J gave up 8 bases; unmatched junction bases: 9. CDR3 sequence reads: CSVDSGTAYEKLFF. The CDR3 coding sequence is TGCAGCGTTGATTCGGGGACAGCATACGAAAAACTGTTTTTT.

Concerning this clonotype itself: This may come from a read error, since a much larger clone is one base off. The rearrangement uses TRBV4-3 and TRBJ2-5, with TRBD2 as a possible D gene (5 bases). The V and J ends lost 2 bases and 3 bases respectively, with 13 bases between them. The CDR3 is made up of 15 amino acids. In germline, CDR1 is LGHNA, CDR2 YSLEER. The CDR3 region has the DNA TGCGCCAGCAGCCAATATCTATCGGAGGAAGAGACCCAGTACTTC. Its translation: CASSQYLSEEETQYF.

Only a few counts were recorded for this clonotype. The junction shows a germline mismatch at one end, possibly a read error. The gene calls are TRBV11-2 and TRBJ2-6, with D tentatively TRBD1 (5 bases). The germline V gene has CDR1 SGHAT and CDR2 FQNNGV. The CDR3 spans 15 residues. In DNA, the CDR3 is TGTGCCATCCTGCGGCCGCGCTCTGGGGCCAACGTCCTGACCTTC. Residues: CAILRPRSGANVLTF.